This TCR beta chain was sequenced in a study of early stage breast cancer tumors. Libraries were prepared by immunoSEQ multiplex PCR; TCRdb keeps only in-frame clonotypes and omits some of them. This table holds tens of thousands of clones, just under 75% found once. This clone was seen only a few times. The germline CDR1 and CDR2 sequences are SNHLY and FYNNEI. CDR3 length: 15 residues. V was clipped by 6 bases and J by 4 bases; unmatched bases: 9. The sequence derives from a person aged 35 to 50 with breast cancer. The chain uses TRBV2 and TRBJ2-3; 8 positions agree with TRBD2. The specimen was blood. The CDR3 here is CASSPLAGTPDTQYF. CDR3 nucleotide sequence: TGTGCCAGCAGCCCTTTAGCGGGAACCCCAGATACGCAGTATTTT.